These 20 T cell receptor beta chains share one sample of origin, sequenced in a study of cytomegalovirus exposure and HLA in healthy donors. The PCR employed 60 Vbeta primers together with 13 Jbeta primers. The protocol was immunoSEQ multiplex PCR, while the TCRdb copy is restricted to in-frame clones and leaves out a portion. Among about 190,000 clones listed, almost 75% were seen once. The source material was PBMCs. These receptors came from a woman aged 25 to 39 in good health and CMV-seropositive.

This chain connects TRBV6-1 to TRBJ2-4; 10 bases map to TRBD1. This CDR3 is built from 15 residues. J gave up 9 bases and V 6 bases, and 11 bases lay outside the gene matches. Germline CDR1 MNHNS, CDR2 SASEGT. DNA of the CDR3: TGTGCCAGCAGGCCGTTGACAGGGGGCGGGGGCATTCAGTACTTC. This gives the protein CASRPLTGGGGIQYF.

This clone came up once. The V gene is TRBV5-1, the J gene TRBJ2-3; 8 positions match TRBD2. Trimming removed 3 bases from V and 2 bases from J; junction bases left unmatched: 11. Germline V CDR1 and CDR2: SGHRS, YFSETQ. The CDR3 loop spans 17 amino acids. The CDR3 region is CASSWGQRENPTDTQYF. The CDR3 nucleotides read TGCGCCAGCAGCTGGGGGCAGCGGGAGAACCCCACAGATACGCAGTATTTT. Full variable domain (rest looked up from reference TRBV5-1 and TRBJ2-3): KAGVTQTPRYLIKTRGQQVTLSCSPISGHRSVSWYQQTPGQGLQFLFEYFSETQRNKGNFPGRFSGRQFSNSRSEMNVSTLELGDSALYLCASSWGQRENPTDTQYFGPGTRLTVL.

The rearrangement joins TRBV19 to TRBJ1-1, with D unresolved. The CDR3 covers 11 residues. V lost 4 bases and J lost 8, with 8 bases in between. Germline V lookup: CDR1 LNHDA, CDR2 SQIVND (reference sequence). CDR3 amino acids: CASSNNLEAFF. The DNA of the CDR3 is TGTGCCAGTAGTAATAATCTGGAAGCTTTCTTT. The whole variable domain, remainder taken from reference TRBV19 and TRBJ1-1, is DGGITQSPKYLFRKEGQNVTLSCEQNLNHDAMYWYRQDPGQGLRLIYYSQIVNDFQKGDIAEGYSVSREKKESFPLTVTSAQKNPTAFYLCASSNNLEAFFGQGTRLTVV.

This sequence joins TRBV7-9 and TRBJ1-2; TRBD1 matches 7 bases. The CDR3 sequence is 14 residues long. Looked up from germline, CDR1 is SEHNR and CDR2 is FQNEAQ (reference sequence). V lost 8 bases to trimming and J lost 4 bases; unmatched junction nucleotides: 10. This CDR3 is CASWITGVGYGYTF. The CDR3 DNA follows: TGTGCCAGCTGGATAACAGGGGTGGGCTATGGCTACACCTTC.

The V gene is TRBV25-1, the J gene TRBJ2-7; a possible D gene is TRBD1 (5 bases). The V gene lost 6 bases and the J gene lost 4 bases, with 10 bases spanning the gap. The CDR3 runs 12 residues. The germline gives CDR1 MGHDK, CDR2 SYGVNS. The CDR3 region has the DNA TGTGCCAGCAGCCCCGACAGTTACGAGCAGTACTTC. It codes for CASSPDSYEQYF.

The chain carries TRBV5-1 and TRBJ1-5; D might be TRBD1 (5 bases). The CDR3 is 14 amino acids. Germline assignment: CDR1 SGHRS and CDR2 YFSETQ. V lost 2 bases, J lost 3 bases, and 9 bases lay in between. The CDR3, as DNA: TGCGCCAGCAGCTTAACAGGTCCCAATCAGCCCCAGCATTTT. Translation: CASSLTGPNQPQHF.

The chain employs TRBV18 and TRBJ1-1, with D perhaps TRBD1 (6 bases). Germline V CDR1 and CDR2: KGHSH, LQKENI. There are 14 residues in the CDR3. V was clipped by 3 bases and J by 6 bases, with 14 bases between them. CDR3 sequence (DNA): TGTGCCAGCTCACCTCAGAGGGGGGGGGCTGAAGCTTTCTTT. Encoded protein: CASSPQRGGAEAFF.

The chain carries TRBV6-5 and TRBJ1-1; tentative D call: TRBD1 (6 bases). Trimming stripped 2 bases from V and 1 base from J, with 11 bases between. The CDR3 contains 15 residues. Germline CDR1 is MNHEY and CDR2 is SVGAGI. The CDR3: CASSYRFRGNTEAFF. CDR3 bases: TGTGCCAGCAGTTACCGCTTCAGGGGGAACACTGAAGCTTTCTTT.

The chain has TRBV23-1 and TRBJ2-7; 10 positions match TRBD1. TRBV23-1 is an open reading frame whose function is uncertain. Trimming removed 1 base from V and 2 bases from J; junction bases left unmatched: 17. The CDR3 covers 20 residues. The CDR3: CASSQFLDRGFKTLAYEQYF. CDR3 sequence (DNA): TGCGCCAGCAGTCAATTCCTGGACAGGGGGTTTAAAACTTTAGCCTACGAGCAGTACTTC.

The chain joins TRBV7-2 to TRBJ2-3, with a tentative D call TRBD1 (5 bases). Germline V CDR1 and CDR2: SGHTA, FQGNSA. There are 15 residues in the CDR3. The V end lost 2 bases, the J end lost 3 bases, and 12 bases lay between the germline ends. The CDR3 sequence: CASSLMSGRTDTQYF. DNA for the CDR3: TGTGCCAGCAGCTTAATGTCAGGGCGGACAGATACGCAGTATTTT.

Only one count was recorded for this clone. The J gene is TRBJ1-3, the V gene TRBV10-3; weak D call: TRBD1 (5 bases). Germline CDR1 ENHRY, CDR2 SYGVKD. This CDR3 is built from 14 residues. Trimming left V 3 bases short and J 5 bases short, with 11 bases between. The DNA of the CDR3 is TGTGCCATCAGTGACCCAGGGTTGAGAAACACCATATATTTT. Translated: CAISDPGLRNTIYF.

This chain links TRBV7-8 with TRBJ2-2, with TRBD2 identical over 9 bases. Per germline, CDR1 SGHVS and CDR2 FQNEAQ. CDR3 length equals 17 residues. The junction had 9 bases not matched to a gene; V was cut back by 0 bases and J by 7 bases. CDR3 sequence (DNA): TGTGCCAGCAGCTTAGCGTGGCGGGAGGGCCTCAGCGGGGAGCTGTTTTTT. Protein: CASSLAWREGLSGELFF.

This clone is a singleton in its sample. J is TRBJ1-5 and V is TRBV6-6; D unresolved. The CDR3 spans 13 residues. Germline V CDR1 and CDR2: MNHNY, SVGAGI (reference sequence). V lost 6 bases, J lost 3 bases, and 9 bases lay in between. Written as DNA, the CDR3 is TGTGCCAGCAGCCTAGATTCCAATCAGCCCCAGCATTTT. Protein product: CASSLDSNQPQHF.

The chain couples TRBV2 to TRBJ2-7; TRBD2 matches at 13 bases. J lost 4 bases, V lost 6 bases, and 12 bases had no gene match. CDR3 length equals 17 residues. Germline CDR1 is SNHLY and CDR2 is FYNNEI. The CDR3 reads CASSDLPGLAGKYEQYF. The CDR3 DNA reads TGTGCCAGCAGCGACTTACCGGGACTAGCGGGGAAATACGAGCAGTACTTC. The whole variable domain, remainder taken from reference TRBV2 and TRBJ2-7, is EPEVTQTPSHQVTQMGQEVILRCVPISNHLYFYWYRQILGQKVEFLVSFYNNEISEKSEIFDDQFSVERPDGSNFTLKIRSTKLEDSAMYFCASSDLPGLAGKYEQYFGPGTRLTVT.

CDR3 residues: CASSGSGQSTGELFF. Here the CDR3 DNA reads TGTGCCAGCAGTGGGAGCGGCCAGTCCACCGGGGAGCTGTTTTTT. The chain uses TRBV2 and TRBJ2-2; D may be TRBD2 (5 bases). The germline V gene has CDR1 SNHLY and CDR2 FYNNEI. Trimming stripped 4 bases from V and 4 bases from J, with 13 bases between. This CDR3 contains 15 residues.

CDR3 sequence: CASSLRGRSTDTQYF. CDR3 in DNA: TGTGCCAGCAGCCTCCGGGGGAGGAGCACAGATACGCAGTATTTT. The chain carries TRBV4-2 and TRBJ2-3; D perhaps matches TRBD2 (6 bases). CDR1 is LGHNA and CDR2 is YNFKEQ in the germline V gene. Deletions cut 4 bases from V and 0 bases from J, with 11 bases between. The CDR3 contains 15 residues.

This chain uses TRBV7-9 with TRBJ2-1; 10 nucleotides align to TRBD1. The CDR3 length is 15 residues. The V gene's germline CDR1 is SEHNR and CDR2 FQNEAQ (reference sequence). Unmatched junction bases numbered 4, after V lost 5 bases and J lost 3 bases. CDR3 protein: CASSDGTGVYNEQFF. The DNA of the CDR3 is TGTGCCAGCAGCGATGGGACAGGGGTCTACAATGAGCAGTTCTTC.

The chain joins TRBV5-1 to TRBJ2-6, with 10 bases matching TRBD2. Looked up from germline, CDR1 is SGHRS and CDR2 is YFSETQ. J gave up 0 bases and V 2 bases, and 5 bases lay outside the gene matches. The CDR3 extends over 18 amino acids. CDR3 sequence reads: CASSFSSGRPSGANVLTF. CDR3 sequence (DNA): TGCGCCAGCAGCTTTTCTAGCGGGAGACCCTCTGGGGCCAACGTCCTGACTTTC. Supplemented by reference TRBV5-1 and TRBJ2-6, the full variable domain reads KAGVTQTPRYLIKTRGQQVTLSCSPISGHRSVSWYQQTPGQGLQFLFEYFSETQRNKGNFPGRFSGRQFSNSRSEMNVSTLELGDSALYLCASSFSSGRPSGANVLTFGAGSRLTVL.

The J gene is TRBJ1-1, the V gene TRBV27, with D perhaps matching TRBD1 (5 bases). This CDR3 comprises 14 residues. From germline, CDR1 is MNHEY and CDR2 SMNVEV (reference sequence). Trimming removed 1 base at V and 4 bases at J, with 10 bases between. The DNA for the CDR3 is TGTGCCAGCAGTTTATTGGGGGGAAGCACTGAAGCTTTCTTT. Translated, it gives CASSLLGGSTEAFF.

The chain uses TRBV5-6 and TRBJ2-7; the D is unclear. Germline loops: CDR1 SGHDT, CDR2 YYEEEE. V was cut by 1 base and J by 7 bases, with 15 bases left in between. The CDR3 extends over 14 amino acids. In DNA form, the CDR3 reads TGTGCCAGCAGCTTGAACGGTTCCCCTAAAGAGCAGTACTTC. Translated, it gives CASSLNGSPKEQYF. Together with reference TRBV5-6 and TRBJ2-7, the CDR3 gives the full variable domain: DAGVTQSPTHLIKTRGQQVTLRCSPKSGHDTVSWYQQALGQGPQFIFQYYEEEERQRGNFPDRFSGHQFPNYSSELNVNALLLGDSALYLCASSLNGSPKEQYFGPGTRLTVT.